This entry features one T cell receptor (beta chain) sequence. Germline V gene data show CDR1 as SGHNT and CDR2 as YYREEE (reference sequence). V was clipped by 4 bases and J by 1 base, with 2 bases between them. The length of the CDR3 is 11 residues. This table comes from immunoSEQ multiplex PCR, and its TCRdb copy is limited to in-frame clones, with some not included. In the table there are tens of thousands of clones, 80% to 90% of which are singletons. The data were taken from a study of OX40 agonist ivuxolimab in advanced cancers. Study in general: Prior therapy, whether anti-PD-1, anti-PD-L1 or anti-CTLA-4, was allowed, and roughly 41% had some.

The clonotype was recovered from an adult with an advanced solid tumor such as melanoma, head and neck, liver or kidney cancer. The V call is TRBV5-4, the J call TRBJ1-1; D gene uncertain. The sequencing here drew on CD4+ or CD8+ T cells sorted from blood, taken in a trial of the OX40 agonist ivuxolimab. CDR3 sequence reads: CASSRNTEAFF. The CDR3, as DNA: TGTGCCAGCAGCCGGAACACTGAAGCTTTCTTT.